A selection of T cell receptor beta chains follows, all from one sample in a study of T cells after yellow fever vaccination. TCRdb re-called the 5' RACE reads with MiXCR, one entry per CDR3 protein. The sample includes 200,000 to 300,000 distinct CDR3 sequences, over 10% of them seen just once. Sequenced here: CD4+ T cells sorted from PBMCs, sampled 45 days after the yellow fever booster vaccination. Source of these receptors: a man in his thirties or forties who received the YFV17D yellow fever vaccine. CDR3s leave out the opening cysteine and the closing phenylalanine or tryptophan. The order of the fields is J gene, D gene, V gene, CDR3 protein. The D gene is left open where the match is weak.

>TRBJ1-2|-|TRBV5-1
ASSPGWQNYGYT
>TRBJ2-7|TRBD1|TRBV18
ASSPGGRSYEQY
>TRBJ2-1|TRBD2|TRBV20-1
SPPGLALSSYNEQF
>TRBJ2-1|TRBD2|TRBV20-1
CARGLAGASYNEQF
>TRBJ2-3|TRBD1|TRBV12-3/TRBV12-4
ASSLTGQETDTQY
>TRBJ2-5|-|TRBV6-2/TRBV6-3
ASSYQYRVQETQY
>TRBJ1-2|-|TRBV5-1
ASSLAESNYGYT
>TRBJ1-2|-|TRBV15
ATSRDGGIGYT
>TRBJ2-1|TRBD1|TRBV19
ASSIVVGQGLYNEQF
>TRBJ2-5|-|TRBV11-2
ASSLSVPRTQETQY
>TRBJ2-1|-|TRBV29-1
SVEDSGGVGYNEQF
>TRBJ2-4|TRBD1|TRBV6-5
ASSYPDRDRGKY
>TRBJ2-3|-|TRBV29-1
SARTGLSVGTDTQY
>TRBJ2-5|-|TRBV15
ATSRDNGKETQY
>TRBJ2-7|-|TRBV3-1
ASSLRNYEQY
>TRBJ2-1|-|TRBV9
ASSVEGWVNNEQF
>TRBJ2-7|TRBD2|TRBV30
AWSGTSYEQY
>TRBJ2-1|TRBD2|TRBV29-1
SVPGGLGQF
>TRBJ2-7|-|TRBV5-1
ASSKDGHEQY
>TRBJ2-7|TRBD2|TRBV12-3/TRBV12-4
ASSKRDYSGEQY
>TRBJ2-7|-|TRBV9
ASSEVAASYEQY
>TRBJ2-3|-|TRBV29-1
SVGAPYDTQY
>TRBJ2-5|TRBD2|TRBV18
ASSSTGLAGEETQY
>TRBJ2-7|TRBD1|TRBV12-3/TRBV12-4
ASSLDRSSYEQY
>TRBJ2-3|TRBD2|TRBV7-2
ASSFQLAGAADTQY
>TRBJ2-5|-|TRBV5-1
ASSGGPQETQY
>TRBJ2-2|TRBD2|TRBV5-1
ASSTTGTSVYAGELF
>TRBJ2-7|-|TRBV11-2
ASSSRDHRYGEQY
>TRBJ2-3|-|TRBV10-3
AISSERESTDTQY
>TRBJ2-1|-|TRBV7-3
ASSTLAGSYNEQF
>TRBJ2-2|TRBD1|TRBV20-1
SARDTGTGTGELF